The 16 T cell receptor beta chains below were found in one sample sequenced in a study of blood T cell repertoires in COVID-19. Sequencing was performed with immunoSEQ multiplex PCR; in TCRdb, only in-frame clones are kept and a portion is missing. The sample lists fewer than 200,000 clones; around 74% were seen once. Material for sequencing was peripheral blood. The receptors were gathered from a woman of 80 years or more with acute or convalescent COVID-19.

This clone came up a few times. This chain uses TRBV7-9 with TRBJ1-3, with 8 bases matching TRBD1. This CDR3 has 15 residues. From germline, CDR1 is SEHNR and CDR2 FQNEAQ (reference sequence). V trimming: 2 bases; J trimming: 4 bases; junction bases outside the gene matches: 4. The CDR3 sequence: CASSLQGAQGNTIYF. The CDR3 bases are TGTGCCAGCAGCTTACAGGGGGCGCAAGGAAACACCATATATTTT.

This CDR3 is CAWSVTGGGYEQYF. In DNA form, the CDR3 reads TGTGCCTGGAGTGTAACGGGGGGGGGTTACGAGCAGTACTTC. The rearrangement uses TRBV30 and TRBJ2-7; TRBD2 agrees at 8 bases. Germline trimming cut 0 bases from V and 4 bases from J; bases unmatched to any gene: 5. The CDR3 is made up of 14 amino acids. The germline gives CDR1 GTSNPN, CDR2 SVGIG (reference sequence).

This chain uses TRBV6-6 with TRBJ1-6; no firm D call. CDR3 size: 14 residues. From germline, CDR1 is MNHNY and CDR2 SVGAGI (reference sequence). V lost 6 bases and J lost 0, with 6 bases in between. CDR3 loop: CASRQISYNSPLHF. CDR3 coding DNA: TGTGCCAGCAGACAGATCTCCTATAATTCACCCCTCCACTTT.

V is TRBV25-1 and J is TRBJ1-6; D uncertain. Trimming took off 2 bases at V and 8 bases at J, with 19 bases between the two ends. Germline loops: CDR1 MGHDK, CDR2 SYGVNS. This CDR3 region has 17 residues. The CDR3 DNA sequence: TGTGCCAGCAGTGAAGTTATAGGACTGCCCTCTGATTCACCCCTCCACTTT. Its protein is CASSEVIGLPSDSPLHF.

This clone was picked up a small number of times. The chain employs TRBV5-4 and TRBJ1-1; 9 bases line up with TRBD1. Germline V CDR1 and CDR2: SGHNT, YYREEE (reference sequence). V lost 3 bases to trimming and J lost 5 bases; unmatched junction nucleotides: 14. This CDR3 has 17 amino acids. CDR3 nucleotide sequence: TGTGCCAGCAGCTCCGGGGGGCGAGACAGGGGGAGGACTGAAGCTTTCTTT. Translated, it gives CASSSGGRDRGRTEAFF.

CDR3 in amino acids: CASSLDWDSQETQYF. The CDR3 nucleotides are TGCGCCAGCAGCTTGGACTGGGACAGCCAAGAGACCCAGTACTTC. V usage is TRBV5-1 and J usage is TRBJ2-5, with 7 positions matching TRBD1. This CDR3 comprises 15 residues. Germline V gene lookup returns CDR1 SGHRS and CDR2 YFSETQ. The ends lost 0 bases at V and 1 base at J; junction bases unmatched: 3. Together with reference TRBV5-1 and TRBJ2-5, the CDR3 gives the full variable domain: KAGVTQTPRYLIKTRGQQVTLSCSPISGHRSVSWYQQTPGQGLQFLFEYFSETQRNKGNFPGRFSGRQFSNSRSEMNVSTLELGDSALYLCASSLDWDSQETQYFGPGTRLLVL.

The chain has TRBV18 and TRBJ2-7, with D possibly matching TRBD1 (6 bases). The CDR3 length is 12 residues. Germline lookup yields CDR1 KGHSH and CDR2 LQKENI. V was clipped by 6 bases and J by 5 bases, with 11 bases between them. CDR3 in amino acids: CASSPTGHEQYF. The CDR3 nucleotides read TGTGCCAGCTCCCCCACAGGGCACGAGCAGTACTTC.

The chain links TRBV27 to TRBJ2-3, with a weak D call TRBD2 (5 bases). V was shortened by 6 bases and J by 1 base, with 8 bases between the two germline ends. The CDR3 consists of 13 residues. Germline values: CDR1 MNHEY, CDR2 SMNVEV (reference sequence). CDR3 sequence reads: CASRSSGTDTQYF. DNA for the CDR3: TGTGCCAGCAGGAGTAGCGGCACAGATACGCAGTATTTT.

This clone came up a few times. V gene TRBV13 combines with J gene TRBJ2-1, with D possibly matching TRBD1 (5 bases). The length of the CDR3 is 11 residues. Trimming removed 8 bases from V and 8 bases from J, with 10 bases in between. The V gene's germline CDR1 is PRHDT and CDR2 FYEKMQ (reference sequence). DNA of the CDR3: TGTGCCAGCCAGGGCCCCGATGAGCAGTTCTTC. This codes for CASQGPDEQFF.

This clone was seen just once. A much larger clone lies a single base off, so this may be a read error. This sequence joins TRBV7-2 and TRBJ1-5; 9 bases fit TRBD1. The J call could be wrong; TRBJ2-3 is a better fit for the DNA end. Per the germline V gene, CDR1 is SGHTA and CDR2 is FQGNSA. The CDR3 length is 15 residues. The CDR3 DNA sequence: TGTGCCAGCAAGTGGGACAGGGCAGGGAATCAGCCCCAGTATTTT. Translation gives CASKWDRAGNQPQYF.

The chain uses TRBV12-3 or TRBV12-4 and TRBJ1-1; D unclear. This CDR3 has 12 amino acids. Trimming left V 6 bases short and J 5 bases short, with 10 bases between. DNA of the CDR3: TGTGCCAGCAGCCGTGGCCCGACTGAAGCTTTCTTT. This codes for CASSRGPTEAFF.

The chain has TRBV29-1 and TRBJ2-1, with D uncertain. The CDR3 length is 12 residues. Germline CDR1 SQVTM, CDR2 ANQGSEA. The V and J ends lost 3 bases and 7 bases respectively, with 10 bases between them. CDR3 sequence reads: CSVEQTKNEQFF. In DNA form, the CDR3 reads TGCAGCGTTGAGCAGACAAAGAATGAGCAGTTCTTC.

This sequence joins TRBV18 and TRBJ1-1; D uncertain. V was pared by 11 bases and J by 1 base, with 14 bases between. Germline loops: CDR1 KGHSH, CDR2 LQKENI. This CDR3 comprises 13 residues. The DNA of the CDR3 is TGTGCCCTCCGATCGGGTCAGAACACTGAAGCTTTCTTT. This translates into CALRSGQNTEAFF.

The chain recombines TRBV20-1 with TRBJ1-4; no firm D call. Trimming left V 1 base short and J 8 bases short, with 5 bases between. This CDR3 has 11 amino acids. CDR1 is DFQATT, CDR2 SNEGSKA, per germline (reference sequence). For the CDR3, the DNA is TGCAGTGCTAGAGCTGAGGAAAAACTGTTTTTT. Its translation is CSARAEEKLFF.

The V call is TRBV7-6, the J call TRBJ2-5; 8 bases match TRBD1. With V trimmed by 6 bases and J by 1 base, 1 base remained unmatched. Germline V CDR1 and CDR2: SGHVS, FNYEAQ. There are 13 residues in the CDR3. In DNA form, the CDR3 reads TGTGCCAGCAGAGGGACAGGCCAAGAGACCCAGTACTTC. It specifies CASRGTGQETQYF.

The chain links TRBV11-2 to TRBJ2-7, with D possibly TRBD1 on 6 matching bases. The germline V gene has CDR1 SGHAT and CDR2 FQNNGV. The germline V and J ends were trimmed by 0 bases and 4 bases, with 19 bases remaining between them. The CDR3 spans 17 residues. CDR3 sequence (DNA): TGTGCCAGCAGCTTAGAATGGGGCAGGGGAACCGGGTACGAGCAGTACTTC. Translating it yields CASSLEWGRGTGYEQYF.